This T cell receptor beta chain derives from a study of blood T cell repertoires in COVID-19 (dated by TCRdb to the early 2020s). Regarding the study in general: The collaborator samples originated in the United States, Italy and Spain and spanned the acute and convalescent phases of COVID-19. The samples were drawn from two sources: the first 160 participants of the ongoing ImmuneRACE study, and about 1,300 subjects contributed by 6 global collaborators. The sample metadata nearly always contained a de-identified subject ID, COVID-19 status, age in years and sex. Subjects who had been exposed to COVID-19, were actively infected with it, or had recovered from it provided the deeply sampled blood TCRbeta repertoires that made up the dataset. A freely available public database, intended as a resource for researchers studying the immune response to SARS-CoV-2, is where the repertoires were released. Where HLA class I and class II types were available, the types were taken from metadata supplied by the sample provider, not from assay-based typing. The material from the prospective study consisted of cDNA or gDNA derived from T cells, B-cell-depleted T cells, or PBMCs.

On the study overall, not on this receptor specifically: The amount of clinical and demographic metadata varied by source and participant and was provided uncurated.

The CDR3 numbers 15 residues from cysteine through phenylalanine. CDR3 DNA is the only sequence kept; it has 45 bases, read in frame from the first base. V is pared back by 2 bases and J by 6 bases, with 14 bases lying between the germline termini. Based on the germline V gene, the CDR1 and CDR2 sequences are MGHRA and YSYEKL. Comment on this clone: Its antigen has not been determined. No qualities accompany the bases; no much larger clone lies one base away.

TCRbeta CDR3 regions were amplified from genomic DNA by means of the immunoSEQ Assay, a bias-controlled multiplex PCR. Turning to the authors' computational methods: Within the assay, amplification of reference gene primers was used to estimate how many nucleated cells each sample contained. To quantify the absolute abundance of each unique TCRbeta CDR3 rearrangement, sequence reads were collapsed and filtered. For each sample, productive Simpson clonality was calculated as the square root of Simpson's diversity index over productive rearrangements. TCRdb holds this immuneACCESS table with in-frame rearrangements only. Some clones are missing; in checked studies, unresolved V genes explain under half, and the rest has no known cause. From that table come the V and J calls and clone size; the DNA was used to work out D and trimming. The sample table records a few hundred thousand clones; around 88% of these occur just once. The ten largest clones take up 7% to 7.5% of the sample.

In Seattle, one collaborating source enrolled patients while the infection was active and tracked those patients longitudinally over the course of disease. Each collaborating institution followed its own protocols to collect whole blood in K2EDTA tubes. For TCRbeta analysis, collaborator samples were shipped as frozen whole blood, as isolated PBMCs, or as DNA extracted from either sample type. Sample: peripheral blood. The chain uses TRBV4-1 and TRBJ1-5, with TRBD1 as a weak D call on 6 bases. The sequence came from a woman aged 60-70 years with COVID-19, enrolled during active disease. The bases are TGCGCCAGCAGCCAATTTACAGGGATGGGTCAGCCCCAGCATTTT. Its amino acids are CASSQFTGMGQPQHF.